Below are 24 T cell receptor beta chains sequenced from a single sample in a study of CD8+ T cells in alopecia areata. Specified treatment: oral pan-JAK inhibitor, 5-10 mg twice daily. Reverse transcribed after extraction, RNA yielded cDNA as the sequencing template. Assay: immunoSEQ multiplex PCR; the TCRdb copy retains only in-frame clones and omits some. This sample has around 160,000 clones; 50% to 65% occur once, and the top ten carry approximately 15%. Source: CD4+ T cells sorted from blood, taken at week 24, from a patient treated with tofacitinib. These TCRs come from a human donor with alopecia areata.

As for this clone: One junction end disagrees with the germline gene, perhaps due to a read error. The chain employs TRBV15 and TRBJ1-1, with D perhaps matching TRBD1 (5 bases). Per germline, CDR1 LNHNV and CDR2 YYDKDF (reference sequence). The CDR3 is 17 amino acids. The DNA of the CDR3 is TGTGTCACCAGCAGAGAACCTTTTGGGACGGACTCGTATGAAGCTTTCTTT. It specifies CVTSREPFGTDSYEAFF.

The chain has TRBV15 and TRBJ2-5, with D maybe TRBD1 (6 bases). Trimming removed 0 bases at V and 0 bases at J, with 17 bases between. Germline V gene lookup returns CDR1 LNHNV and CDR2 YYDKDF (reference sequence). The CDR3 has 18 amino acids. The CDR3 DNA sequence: TGTGCCACCAGCAGAGACCGCACGGGACACCTGTACCAAGAGACCCAGTACTTC. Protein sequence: CATSRDRTGHLYQETQYF.

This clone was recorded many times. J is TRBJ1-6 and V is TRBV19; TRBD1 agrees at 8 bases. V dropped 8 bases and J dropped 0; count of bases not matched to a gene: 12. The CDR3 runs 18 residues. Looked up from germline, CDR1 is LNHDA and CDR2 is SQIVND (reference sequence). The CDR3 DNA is TGTGCCAGTTCCCCCGGGACAGGCAGGAGCTCCTATAATTCACCCCTCCACTTT. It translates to CASSPGTGRSSYNSPLHF.

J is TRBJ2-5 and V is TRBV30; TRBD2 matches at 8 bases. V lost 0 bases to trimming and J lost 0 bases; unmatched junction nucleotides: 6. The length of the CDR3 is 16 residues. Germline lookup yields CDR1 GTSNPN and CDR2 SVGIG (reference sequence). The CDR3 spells CAWSVPTGGYQETQYF. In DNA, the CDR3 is TGTGCCTGGAGTGTACCCACGGGGGGGTACCAAGAGACCCAGTACTTC.

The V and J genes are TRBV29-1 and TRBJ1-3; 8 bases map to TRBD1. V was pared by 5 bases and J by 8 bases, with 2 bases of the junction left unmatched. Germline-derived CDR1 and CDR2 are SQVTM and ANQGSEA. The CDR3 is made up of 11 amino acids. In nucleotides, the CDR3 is TGCAGCGTTTCGGACAGGGACACCATATATTTT. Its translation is CSVSDRDTIYF. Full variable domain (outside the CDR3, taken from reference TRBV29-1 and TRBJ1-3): SAVISQKPSRDICQRGTSLTIQCQVDSQVTMMFWYRQQPGQSLTLIATANQGSEATYESGFVIDKFPISRPNLTFSTLTVSNMSPEDSSIYLCSVSDRDTIYFGEGSWLTVV.

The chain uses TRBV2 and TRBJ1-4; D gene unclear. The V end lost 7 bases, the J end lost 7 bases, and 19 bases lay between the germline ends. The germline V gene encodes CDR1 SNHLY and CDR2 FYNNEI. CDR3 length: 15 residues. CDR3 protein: CASMNRHRGGEKLFF. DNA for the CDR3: TGTGCCAGCATGAACCGCCATCGGGGAGGTGAAAAACTGTTTTTT.

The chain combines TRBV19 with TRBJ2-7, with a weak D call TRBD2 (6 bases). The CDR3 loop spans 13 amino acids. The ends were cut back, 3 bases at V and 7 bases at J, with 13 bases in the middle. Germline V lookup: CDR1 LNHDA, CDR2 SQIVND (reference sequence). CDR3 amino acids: CASSMPGTVEQYF. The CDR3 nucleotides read TGTGCCAGTAGTATGCCCGGGACTGTGGAGCAGTACTTC.

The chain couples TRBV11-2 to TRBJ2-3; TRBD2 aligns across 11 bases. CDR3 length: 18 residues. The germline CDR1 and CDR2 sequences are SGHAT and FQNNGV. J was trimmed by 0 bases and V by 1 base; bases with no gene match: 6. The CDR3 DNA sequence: TGTGCCAGCAGCTTAGTCGGGACTAGCGGAGCTAGCACAGATACGCAGTATTTT. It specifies CASSLVGTSGASTDTQYF.

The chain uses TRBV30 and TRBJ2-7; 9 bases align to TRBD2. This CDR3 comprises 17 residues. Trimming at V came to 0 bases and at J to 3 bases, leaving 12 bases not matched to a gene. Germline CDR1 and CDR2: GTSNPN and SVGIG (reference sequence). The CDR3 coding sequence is TGTGCCTGGAGTGTACGGCTAGCGGGGCGAGTAAACTACGAGCAGTACTTC. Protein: CAWSVRLAGRVNYEQYF.

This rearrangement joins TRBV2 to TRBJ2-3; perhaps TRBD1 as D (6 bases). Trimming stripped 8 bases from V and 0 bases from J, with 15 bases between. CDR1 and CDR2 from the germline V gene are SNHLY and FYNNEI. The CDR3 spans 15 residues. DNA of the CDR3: TGTGCCAGCGGTTCACAGGGATCTAGCACAGATACGCAGTATTTT. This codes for CASGSQGSSTDTQYF.

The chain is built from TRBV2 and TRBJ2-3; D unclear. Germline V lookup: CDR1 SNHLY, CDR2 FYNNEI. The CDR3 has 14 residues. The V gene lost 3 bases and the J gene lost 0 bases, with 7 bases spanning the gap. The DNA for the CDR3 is TGTGCCAGCAGTGACAGGATTAGCACAGATACGCAGTATTTT. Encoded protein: CASSDRISTDTQYF.

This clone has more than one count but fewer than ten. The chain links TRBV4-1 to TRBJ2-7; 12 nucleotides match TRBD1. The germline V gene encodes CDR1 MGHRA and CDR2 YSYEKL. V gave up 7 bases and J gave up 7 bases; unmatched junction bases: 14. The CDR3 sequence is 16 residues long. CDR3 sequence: CASTKVPGQGAGEQYF. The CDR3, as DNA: TGCGCCAGCACCAAGGTTCCGGGACAGGGGGCTGGGGAGCAGTACTTC.

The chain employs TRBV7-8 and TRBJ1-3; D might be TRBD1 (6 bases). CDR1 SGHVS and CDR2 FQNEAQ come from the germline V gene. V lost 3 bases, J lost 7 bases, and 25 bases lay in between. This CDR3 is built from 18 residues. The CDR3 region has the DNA TGTGCCAGCAGCTTGCCCCGTCGGGCAGGGGTCCAACCGAACACCATATATTTT. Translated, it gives CASSLPRRAGVQPNTIYF.

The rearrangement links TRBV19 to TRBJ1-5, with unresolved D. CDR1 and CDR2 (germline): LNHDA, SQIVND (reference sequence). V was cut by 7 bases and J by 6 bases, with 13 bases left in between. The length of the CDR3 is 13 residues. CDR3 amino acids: CASTRQVAQPQHF. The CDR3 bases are TGTGCCAGTACACGGCAGGTTGCTCAGCCCCAGCATTTT.

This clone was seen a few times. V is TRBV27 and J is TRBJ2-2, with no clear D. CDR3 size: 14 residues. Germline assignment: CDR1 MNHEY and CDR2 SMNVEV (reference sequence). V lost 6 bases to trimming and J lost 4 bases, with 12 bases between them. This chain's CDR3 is CASRVKVGTGELFF. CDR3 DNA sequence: TGTGCCAGCAGGGTAAAAGTAGGCACCGGGGAGCTGTTTTTT.

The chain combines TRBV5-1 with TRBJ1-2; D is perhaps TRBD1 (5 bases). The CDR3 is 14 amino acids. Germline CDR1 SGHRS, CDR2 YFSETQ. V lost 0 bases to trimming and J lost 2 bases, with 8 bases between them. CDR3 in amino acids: CASSLVGANYGYTF. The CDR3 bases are TGCGCCAGCAGCTTGGTTGGGGCCAACTATGGCTACACCTTC.

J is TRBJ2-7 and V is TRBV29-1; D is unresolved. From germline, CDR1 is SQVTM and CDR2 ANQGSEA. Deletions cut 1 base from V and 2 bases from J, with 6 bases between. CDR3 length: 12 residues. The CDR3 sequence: CSVEGSTYEQYF. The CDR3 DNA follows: TGCAGCGTTGAAGGCTCGACCTACGAGCAGTACTTC.

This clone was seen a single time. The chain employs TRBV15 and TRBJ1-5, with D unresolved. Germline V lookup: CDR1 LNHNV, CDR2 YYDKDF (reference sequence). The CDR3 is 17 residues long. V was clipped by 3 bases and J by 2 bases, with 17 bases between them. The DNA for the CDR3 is TGTGCCACCAGCAGGGCCATAAGGGATTTAGGCAATCAGCCCCAGCATTTT. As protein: CATSRAIRDLGNQPQHF.

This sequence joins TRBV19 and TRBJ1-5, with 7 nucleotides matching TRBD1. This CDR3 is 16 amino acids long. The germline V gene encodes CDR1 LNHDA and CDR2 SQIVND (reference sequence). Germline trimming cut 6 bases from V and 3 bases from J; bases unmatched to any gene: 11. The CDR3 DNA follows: TGTGCCAGTAGCAGGGACCGACAGGGTTCCAATCAGCCCCAGCATTTT. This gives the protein CASSRDRQGSNQPQHF.

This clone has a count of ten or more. The CDR3 region is CASRPGTTDTQYF. In DNA, the CDR3 is TGCGCCAGCAGGCCAGGAACCACAGATACGCAGTATTTT. V usage is TRBV5-1 and J usage is TRBJ2-3; D remains ambiguous. Trimming left V 5 bases short and J 2 bases short, with 9 bases between. The CDR3 consists of 13 residues. Germline V lookup: CDR1 SGHRS, CDR2 YFSETQ.

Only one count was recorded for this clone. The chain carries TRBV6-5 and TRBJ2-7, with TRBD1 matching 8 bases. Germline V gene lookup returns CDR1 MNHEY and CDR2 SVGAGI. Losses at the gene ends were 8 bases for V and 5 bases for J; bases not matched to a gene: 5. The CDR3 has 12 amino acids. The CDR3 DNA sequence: TGTGCCAGCCGGACAGGGTCCAACGAGCAGTACTTC. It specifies CASRTGSNEQYF.

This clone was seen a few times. The CDR3 sequence: CASSAKSGPQADTQYF. The CDR3, as DNA: TGTGCCAGCAGCGCTAAGTCGGGACCTCAAGCAGATACGCAGTATTTT. V and J are TRBV2 and TRBJ2-3; D could derive from TRBD1 or TRBD2 (5 bases each). V was shortened by 6 bases and J by 4 bases, with 20 bases between the two germline ends. The CDR3 is made up of 16 amino acids. The germline gives CDR1 SNHLY, CDR2 FYNNEI.

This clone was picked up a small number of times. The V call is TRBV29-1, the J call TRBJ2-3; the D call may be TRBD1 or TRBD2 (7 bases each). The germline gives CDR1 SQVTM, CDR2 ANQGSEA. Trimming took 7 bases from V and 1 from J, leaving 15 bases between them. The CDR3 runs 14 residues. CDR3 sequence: CSAAQGGRTDTQYF. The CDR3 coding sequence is TGCAGCGCCGCCCAGGGGGGGCGCACAGATACGCAGTATTTT.

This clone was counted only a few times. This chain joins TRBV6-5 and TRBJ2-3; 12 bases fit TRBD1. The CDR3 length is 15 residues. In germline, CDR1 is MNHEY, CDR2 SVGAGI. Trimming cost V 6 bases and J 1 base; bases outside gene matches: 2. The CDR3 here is CASSRDRGRTDTQYF. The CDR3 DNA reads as TGTGCCAGCAGCCGGGACAGGGGGCGCACAGATACGCAGTATTTT.